One and the same sample provided the 22 T cell receptor beta chains below, sequenced in a study of cytomegalovirus exposure and HLA in healthy donors. PCR amplification relied on 60 Vbeta primers (plus 13 Jbeta primers). Using immunoSEQ multiplex PCR, the repertoire was profiled, and TCRdb retains in-frame clones only, with some absent. This sample yields 140,000 to 150,000 clones, of which approximately 78% are seen a single time; 3% belongs to the top ten. The specimen sequenced was PBMCs. The receptors stem from a man aged 35 to 55 in good health and CMV-seropositive.

The chain carries TRBV6-5 and TRBJ2-7; 10 bases are a match to TRBD2. The ends lost 2 bases at V and 6 bases at J; junction bases unmatched: 1. The CDR3 extends over 13 amino acids. Germline V CDR1 and CDR2: MNHEY, SVGAGI. The CDR3 coding sequence is TGTGCCAGCAGTTACGCTAGCGGGAGCGAGCAGTACTTC. The encoded protein is CASSYASGSEQYF.

The chain couples TRBV27 to TRBJ2-5; D perhaps matches TRBD2 (6 bases). The assigned J gene may be wrong: the sequence end matches TRBJ2-7 better. Germline values: CDR1 MNHEY, CDR2 SMNVEV (reference sequence). CDR3 size: 15 residues. The CDR3 bases are TGTGCCAGCAGTTTATCCGGAGGGGAAGGGTACGAGCAGTACTTC. It translates to CASSLSGGEGYEQYF.

The chain is built from TRBV7-2 and TRBJ1-5; 7 nucleotides agree with TRBD1. The CDR3 runs to 15 residues. Germline V gene lookup returns CDR1 SGHTA and CDR2 FQGNSA. Unmatched junction bases numbered 4, after V lost 5 bases and J lost 0 bases. The CDR3 sequence: CASSQWDSSNQPQHF. DNA for the CDR3: TGTGCCAGCAGCCAATGGGACAGTAGCAATCAGCCCCAGCATTTT.

This sequence joins TRBV18 and TRBJ2-2; the D is unclear. With 8 bases removed from V and 4 bases from J, the gap between germline ends came to 14 bases. Germline CDR1 and CDR2: KGHSH and LQKENI. The CDR3 spans 14 residues. CDR3 nucleotide sequence: TGTGCCAGCACCCCCGAGGTGGCCACCGGGGAGCTGTTTTTT. Translated, it gives CASTPEVATGELFF.

The genes are TRBV5-1 and TRBJ2-7; TRBD1 agrees at 10 bases. In germline, CDR1 is SGHRS, CDR2 YFSETQ. The CDR3 spans 17 residues. Trimming cost V 0 bases and J 0 bases; bases outside gene matches: 6. The CDR3 coding sequence is TGCGCCAGCAGCTTGGCCCGGGACAGGGGATCCTCCTACGAGCAGTACTTC. Translation: CASSLARDRGSSYEQYF.

Notes on this clone: One end of the junction fails to match germline, which may point to a read error. The chain recombines TRBV7-9 with TRBJ2-1; 9 nucleotides align to TRBD1. The germline V gene has CDR1 SEHNR and CDR2 FQNEAQ (reference sequence). The CDR3 runs 14 residues. The CDR3 protein is CSSSSQGAYNEQFF. The CDR3, as DNA: TGTTCCAGCAGCTCACAGGGGGCTTACAATGAGCAGTTCTTC.

This chain joins TRBV11-2 and TRBJ1-3; 8 positions agree with TRBD1. This CDR3 comprises 16 residues. V was pared by 6 bases and J by 1 base, with 8 bases of the junction left unmatched. CDR1 is SGHAT, CDR2 FQNNGV, per germline. The CDR3 region has the DNA TGTGCCAGCAGTCGAGACAGGGGAAATTCTGGAAACACCATATATTTT. Translating gives CASSRDRGNSGNTIYF.

Of note for this clone: Other DNA sequences from this sample encode an identical CDR3 as well. V is TRBV21-1 and J is TRBJ2-1; TRBD2 is taken as the D call from the table, unchecked against the DNA. TRBV21-1 is labeled a pseudogene. This CDR3 region has 17 residues. CDR3 nucleotides: TGTGCCAGCAGCAAAGTCCCCCCCGGGACTAGCCACAATGAGCAGTTCTTC. It specifies CASSKVPPGTSHNEQFF.

The genes are TRBV7-8 and TRBJ2-3, with 12 bases identical to TRBD2. Losses at the gene ends were 7 bases for V and 6 bases for J; bases not matched to a gene: 11. Per germline, CDR1 SGHVS and CDR2 FQNEAQ. The CDR3 has 16 amino acids. This CDR3 is CASTKGRTSGADTQYF. In nucleotides, the CDR3 is TGTGCCAGCACCAAAGGAAGGACTAGCGGGGCTGATACGCAGTATTTT.

The gene calls are TRBV5-1 and TRBJ2-5; the D is unclear. Germline-derived CDR1 and CDR2 are SGHRS and YFSETQ. Trimming took 0 bases from V and 5 from J, leaving 5 bases between them. The CDR3 totals 12 residues. CDR3 in DNA: TGCGCCAGCAGCTTGGACGCGGAGACCCAGTACTTC. Translating it yields CASSLDAETQYF.

This clone has only one observation. The chain joins TRBV19 to TRBJ2-1, with 9 nucleotides matching TRBD2. This CDR3 has 19 residues. Germline V CDR1 and CDR2: LNHDA, SQIVND (reference sequence). V gave up 3 bases and J gave up 7 bases; unmatched junction bases: 19. The CDR3 DNA is TGTGCCAGTAGTATCTGGGGGGGGGCTAGCGGGACCCGAACGAATGAGCAGTTCTTC. It is translated as CASSIWGGASGTRTNEQFF.

The table lists this clone with a count of one. The chain recombines TRBV28 with TRBJ2-1, with D possibly matching TRBD1 (6 bases). Germline-derived CDR1 and CDR2 are MDHEN and SYDVKM. The CDR3 is made up of 15 amino acids. The V gene lost 2 bases and the J gene lost 2 bases, with 10 bases spanning the gap. The CDR3: CASSLRGIPYNEQFF. CDR3 bases: TGTGCCAGCAGTTTAAGGGGGATCCCCTACAATGAGCAGTTCTTC.

This clone came up once. J is TRBJ2-7 and V is TRBV19, with a tentative D call TRBD1 (6 bases). With 4 bases removed from V and 6 bases from J, the gap between germline ends came to 10 bases. Germline CDR1 reads LNHDA; CDR2 reads SQIVND (reference sequence). The CDR3 length is 12 residues. The CDR3 region is CASSTRGGEQYF. Written as DNA, the CDR3 is TGTGCCAGTAGTACTAGAGGGGGCGAGCAGTACTTC.

The V call is TRBV7-9, the J call TRBJ2-1, with D possibly matching TRBD2 (6 bases). The CDR3 is 13 amino acids. The V gene lost 8 bases and the J gene lost 3 bases, with 11 bases spanning the gap. Germline V gene data show CDR1 as SEHNR and CDR2 as FQNEAQ (reference sequence). CDR3 in amino acids: CASEAGIYNEQFF. In nucleotides, the CDR3 is TGTGCCAGCGAGGCGGGGATCTACAATGAGCAGTTCTTC.

The J gene is TRBJ2-5, the V gene TRBV7-9; maybe TRBD1 (8 bases). The CDR3 sequence is 16 residues long. Germline-derived CDR1 and CDR2 are SEHNR and FQNEAQ (reference sequence). With 5 bases removed from V and 5 bases from J, the gap between germline ends came to 21 bases. The CDR3 sequence: CASSPRTGSAGETQYF. The CDR3 nucleotides read TGTGCCAGCAGCCCACGGACAGGGTCAGCGGGGGAGACCCAGTACTTC.

The V and J genes are TRBV6-5 and TRBJ2-3; 8 bases match TRBD1. V lost 5 bases, J lost 0 bases, and 4 bases stayed unmatched. This CDR3 is 15 amino acids long. Germline loops: CDR1 MNHEY, CDR2 SVGAGI. CDR3 protein: CASSRTGRSTDTQYF. CDR3 DNA sequence: TGTGCCAGCAGTCGGACAGGGCGGAGCACAGATACGCAGTATTTT.

This chain uses TRBV28 with TRBJ1-4; a possible D gene is TRBD1 (5 bases). Trimming took 6 bases from V and 4 from J, leaving 12 bases between them. The germline V gene encodes CDR1 MDHEN and CDR2 SYDVKM. The CDR3 covers 14 residues. CDR3 bases: TGTGCCAGCAGACTACCGGGGGATAATGAAAAACTGTTTTTT. The encoded protein is CASRLPGDNEKLFF.

CDR3 in amino acids: CASSPQGFYQETQYF. The DNA for the CDR3 is TGTGCCAGCAGCCCACAGGGGTTCTACCAAGAGACCCAGTACTTC. This sequence joins TRBV7-2 and TRBJ2-5, with TRBD1 matching 7 bases. Germline trimming cut 5 bases from V and 0 bases from J; bases unmatched to any gene: 6. The CDR3 contains 15 residues. Germline assignment: CDR1 SGHTA and CDR2 FQGNSA.

As regards this clone: This sample also contains other DNA sequences that code for the same CDR3. The chain has TRBV7-6 and TRBJ1-1; D uncertain. Germline V CDR1 and CDR2: SGHVS, FNYEAQ. V was cut by 4 bases and J by 5 bases, with 8 bases left in between. The CDR3 consists of 12 residues. The CDR3 nucleotides read TGTGCCAGCAGCTCCGGGAGGACTGAAGCTTTCTTT. It codes for CASSSGRTEAFF.

V and J are TRBV14 and TRBJ2-3; TRBD2 matches 11 bases. Trimming cost V 0 bases and J 0 bases; bases outside gene matches: 17. This CDR3 contains 22 residues. CDR1 is SGHDN, CDR2 FVKESK, per germline. The CDR3 protein is CASSQESGTSGAFGSSTDTQYF. In nucleotides, the CDR3 is TGTGCCAGCAGCCAAGAAAGTGGGACTAGCGGTGCCTTCGGTTCGAGCACAGATACGCAGTATTTT.

The chain links TRBV28 to TRBJ2-7; 10 nucleotides match TRBD2. J gave up 6 bases and V 6 bases, and 8 bases lay outside the gene matches. Germline lookup yields CDR1 MDHEN and CDR2 SYDVKM. The CDR3 sequence is 14 residues long. The CDR3 DNA sequence: TGTGCCAGCAGGCCGGGACTAGCGCATAGCGAGCAGTACTTC. It translates to CASRPGLAHSEQYF.

The V call is TRBV13, the J call TRBJ2-3, with 8 bases lining up with TRBD1. The CDR3 totals 15 residues. Losses at the gene ends were 2 bases for V and 4 bases for J; bases not matched to a gene: 5. From germline, CDR1 is PRHDT and CDR2 FYEKMQ (reference sequence). CDR3 nucleotide sequence: TGTGCCAGCAGCTTACAGGGGGCGCAACCAGATACGCAGTATTTT. As protein: CASSLQGAQPDTQYF.